One sample yielded the 31 T cell receptor beta chains listed below, sequenced in a study of T cells in Graves' hyperthyroidism and ophthalmopathy. RNA transcripts gave rise to amplified TCR beta CDR3 regions. The HTBI set primed first-round TCR CDR3 RT-PCR. TCRdb reprocessed the multiplex PCR reads with MiXCR, giving one entry per CDR3 protein. The sample lists some 500,000 distinct CDR3 sequences, approximately 16% seen once, with 25% to 30% in the top ten. Source material: blood. Receptor source: a woman aged 25-40 years with Graves' ophthalmopathy.

This clonotype appeared a few times. The chain couples TRBV6-2 or TRBV6-3 to TRBJ2-3; possibly TRBD1 for D (6 bases). The CDR3 totals 14 residues. CDR1 is MNHEY and CDR2 is SVGEGT in the germline V gene. Trimming removed 5 bases from V and 6 bases from J, with 15 bases in between. The CDR3 spells CASSRTGTVDTQYF. DNA of the CDR3: TGTGCCAGCAGTCGCACAGGGACCGTTGATACGCAGTATTTT.

This clonotype has a handful of counts. The rearrangement joins TRBV20-1 to TRBJ2-2; 7 bases line up with TRBD1. The germline CDR1 and CDR2 sequences are DFQATT and SNEGSKA (reference sequence). The length of the CDR3 is 14 residues. V trimming: 4 bases; J trimming: 6 bases; junction bases outside the gene matches: 8. The CDR3 nucleotides are TGCAGTGCTACCGACAGAGGGACAGCCGGGGAGCTGTTTTTT. This codes for CSATDRGTAGELFF.

The chain combines TRBV4-3 with TRBJ2-3; 11 bases are a match to TRBD2. Per germline, CDR1 LGHNA and CDR2 YSLEER. The CDR3 spans 15 residues. V was clipped by 4 bases and J by 5 bases; unmatched bases: 5. The CDR3 region is CASSLGLAGLDTQYF. Here the CDR3 DNA reads TGCGCCAGCAGCCTCGGACTAGCGGGTTTAGATACGCAGTATTTT.

This clonotype appeared many times. This chain joins TRBV3-1 and TRBJ1-1; D not certain. Germline V gene lookup returns CDR1 LGHDT and CDR2 YNNKEL (reference sequence). Trimming shortened V by 2 bases and J by 6 bases, and 13 bases separated the two germline ends. This CDR3 is 14 amino acids long. This chain's CDR3 is CASSQLGGLAEAFF. CDR3 nucleotides: TGTGCCAGCAGCCAATTGGGAGGGTTGGCTGAAGCTTTCTTT.

This clonotype was counted many times. V and J are TRBV12-3 or TRBV12-4 and TRBJ1-1, with TRBD1 identical over 9 bases. The CDR3 has 14 amino acids. The V and J ends lost 7 bases and 1 base, in that order; junction bases with no gene match: 4. The CDR3 DNA reads as TGTGCCAGCACCGGGACAGGGAAGAACACTGAAGCTTTCTTT. This codes for CASTGTGKNTEAFF.

This clonotype has at least ten counts. V and J are TRBV6-2 or TRBV6-3 and TRBJ1-1; D remains unclear. The V end lost 6 bases, the J end lost 1 base, and 15 bases lay between the germline ends. The germline V gene encodes CDR1 MNHEY and CDR2 SVGEGT. The CDR3 loop spans 15 amino acids. CDR3 in amino acids: CASREMLGGNTEAFF. In nucleotides, the CDR3 is TGTGCCAGCAGGGAGATGCTGGGAGGGAACACTGAAGCTTTCTTT.

The table lists this clonotype with a count of one. This chain connects TRBV20-1 to TRBJ2-1; 7 bases fit TRBD2. CDR1 and CDR2 (germline): DFQATT, SNEGSKA (reference sequence). The junction had 8 bases not matched to a gene; V was cut back by 2 bases and J by 7 bases. This CDR3 has 14 residues. The CDR3 sequence is CSARFPVGGNEQFF. In DNA form, the CDR3 reads TGCAGTGCTAGATTTCCAGTCGGGGGGAATGAGCAGTTCTTC.

This clonotype was counted many times. The J gene is TRBJ2-7, the V gene TRBV20-1; tentative D call: TRBD1 (5 bases). Germline-derived CDR1 and CDR2 are DFQATT and SNEGSKA (reference sequence). The CDR3 is 13 residues long. The V gene lost 7 bases and the J gene lost 2 bases, with 15 bases spanning the gap. The CDR3 region has the DNA TGCAGTGTCTCAGATGGACAAGCCTACGAGCAGTACTTC. Protein sequence: CSVSDGQAYEQYF.

This clonotype was counted many times. This chain connects TRBV13 to TRBJ2-5; 8 bases align to TRBD2. The CDR3 consists of 14 residues. Germline trimming cut 4 bases from V and 4 bases from J; bases unmatched to any gene: 5. Germline loops: CDR1 PRHDT, CDR2 FYEKMQ (reference sequence). DNA for the CDR3: TGTGCCAGCAGCTCCAGAGCGGGAGTAGAGACCCAGTACTTC. This codes for CASSSRAGVETQYF.

There are many counts of this clonotype. The chain combines TRBV6-5 with TRBJ2-5; tentatively, D is TRBD2 (6 bases). V was pared by 0 bases and J by 1 base, with 6 bases between. Germline V CDR1 and CDR2: MNHEY, SVGAGI. CDR3 length: 14 residues. The DNA for the CDR3 is TGTGCCAGCAGTTACTCGCGGGGCCAAGAGACCCAGTACTTC. Its translation is CASSYSRGQETQYF.

This clonotype was recorded at least ten times. This chain joins TRBV27 and TRBJ1-1, with D possibly being TRBD1 (6 bases). Per germline, CDR1 MNHEY and CDR2 SMNVEV (reference sequence). The V gene lost 6 bases and the J gene lost 1 base, with 18 bases spanning the gap. This CDR3 comprises 16 residues. The CDR3 region has the DNA TGTGCCAGCAGCCCCCCTTACAGGGTAAGGAACACTGAAGCTTTCTTT. It specifies CASSPPYRVRNTEAFF.

This clonotype was detected ten times or more. The chain links TRBV28 to TRBJ2-1, with 9 bases that match TRBD1. Germline CDR1 is MDHEN and CDR2 is SYDVKM. The CDR3 has 14 residues. J was trimmed by 5 bases and V by 6 bases; bases with no gene match: 5. The CDR3 loop reads CASRGTGSNNEQFF. In DNA, the CDR3 is TGTGCCAGCAGGGGGACAGGGTCTAACAATGAGCAGTTCTTC.

This clonotype was counted a few times. The rearrangement uses TRBV20-1 and TRBJ2-1; 12 bases map to TRBD2. V shed 5 bases, J shed 9 bases, and the junction held 23 bases outside the gene matches. The germline V gene encodes CDR1 DFQATT and CDR2 SNEGSKA (reference sequence). The CDR3 has 19 amino acids. The DNA of the CDR3 is TGCAGTGCTGAATCGGGACTAGCGGGTGTATTTGGAGTGGGTATTGAGCAGTTCTTC. Protein: CSAESGLAGVFGVGIEQFF.

The chain has TRBV6-5 and TRBJ2-6, with D perhaps matching TRBD1 or TRBD2 (5 bases each). The V gene's germline CDR1 is MNHEY and CDR2 SVGAGI. Deletions cut 0 bases from V and 0 bases from J, with 6 bases between. The CDR3 runs 16 residues. Written as DNA, the CDR3 is TGTGCCAGCAGTTACTCGGGGGTCTCTGGGGCCAACGTCCTGACTTTC. Residues: CASSYSGVSGANVLTF.

This clonotype appeared a few times. J is TRBJ2-2 and V is TRBV11-3; 12 positions agree with TRBD2. The CDR3 covers 18 residues. The J segment lost 0 bases and the V segment lost 2 bases, leaving 4 bases of the junction unmatched. The germline V gene encodes CDR1 SGHNT and CDR2 YENEEA. The CDR3: CASSLFWTSGANTGELFF. In DNA, the CDR3 is TGTGCCAGCAGCTTATTTTGGACTAGCGGGGCGAACACCGGGGAGCTGTTTTTT. Full variable domain (outside the CDR3, taken from reference TRBV11-3 and TRBJ2-2): EAGVVQSPRYKIIEKKQPVAFWCNPISGHNTLYWYLQNLGQGPELLIRYENEEAVDDSQLPKDRFSAERLKGVDSTLKIQPAELGDSAVYLCASSLFWTSGANTGELFFGEGSRLTVL.

CDR3 amino acids: CASSAEGGTVSPYEQYF. The CDR3 coding sequence is TGTGCCAGCAGCGCAGAGGGGGGGACAGTAAGCCCCTACGAGCAGTACTTC. The chain links TRBV9 to TRBJ2-7; D is possibly TRBD1 or TRBD2 (7 bases each). The V end was cut by 3 bases, the J end by 2 bases, with 21 bases between. Germline V gene lookup returns CDR1 SGDLS and CDR2 YYNGEE. This CDR3 has 17 residues.

The sample holds a few counts of this clonotype. The chain carries TRBV5-1 and TRBJ2-7; TRBD1 agrees at 10 bases. CDR1 and CDR2 from the germline V gene are SGHRS and YFSETQ. This CDR3 comprises 17 residues. With V trimmed by 2 bases and J by 1 base, 9 bases remained unmatched. CDR3 nucleotide sequence: TGCGCCAGCAGCTTCTGGACAGGGGGACGAAGTTCCTACGAGCAGTACTTC. Encoded protein: CASSFWTGGRSSYEQYF.

The sample holds a few counts of this clonotype. The junction does not match germline at one end; this may be a read error. The chain joins TRBV29-1 to TRBJ2-5, with D possibly matching TRBD1 (6 bases). CDR1 and CDR2 from the germline V gene are SQVTM and ANQGSEA. The CDR3 sequence is 13 residues long. The CDR3 loop is CSAPSGDQEAQYF. Written as DNA, the CDR3 is TGCAGCGCACCTTCAGGGGACCAAGAGGCCCAGTACTTC.

The chain has TRBV9 and TRBJ2-7; TRBD2 aligns across 7 bases. Trimming took 0 bases from V and 3 from J; bases not matched to a gene: 12. Germline V CDR1 and CDR2: SGDLS, YYNGEE. The CDR3 has 17 residues. The CDR3 protein is CASSVERQLGGNYEQYF. The CDR3 DNA is TGTGCCAGCAGCGTAGAACGGCAGCTGGGGGGGAACTACGAGCAGTACTTC. The variable domain in full, completed from reference TRBV9 and TRBJ2-7, reads DSGVTQTPKHLITATGQRVTLRCSPRSGDLSVYWYQQSLDQGLQFLIQYYNGEERAKGNILERFSAQQFPDLHSELNLSSLELGDSALYFCASSVERQLGGNYEQYFGPGTRLTVT.

This clonotype occurred many times. V and J are TRBV7-9 and TRBJ1-4, with 7 nucleotides matching TRBD1. Germline CDR1 SEHNR, CDR2 FQNEAQ (reference sequence). This CDR3 has 15 residues. V trimming: 2 bases; J trimming: 4 bases; junction bases outside the gene matches: 4. The CDR3 coding sequence is TGTGCCAGCAGCTTACGACAGGGAGATAATGAAAAACTGTTTTTT. As protein: CASSLRQGDNEKLFF. Full variable domain (missing parts from reference TRBV7-9 and TRBJ1-4): DTGVSQNPRHKITKRGQNVTFRCDPISEHNRLYWYRQTLGQGPEFLTYFQNEAQLEKSRLLSDRFSAERPKGSFSTLEIQRTEQGDSAMYLCASSLRQGDNEKLFFGSGTQLSVL.

This chain joins TRBV5-6 and TRBJ2-1; tentative D call: TRBD1 (6 bases). The CDR3 is 17 amino acids. CDR1 SGHDT and CDR2 YYEEEE come from the germline V gene. Trimming pared 0 bases from V and 5 bases from J, leaving 18 bases between. The CDR3 nucleotides read TGTGCCAGCAGCTTGGTGAGGACCGGGACATATAACAATGAGCAGTTCTTC. Protein sequence: CASSLVRTGTYNNEQFF.

The chain joins TRBV19 to TRBJ1-5; D might be TRBD1 (6 bases). Germline lookup yields CDR1 LNHDA and CDR2 SQIVND (reference sequence). The V and J ends lost 6 bases and 6 bases respectively, with 12 bases between them. There are 13 residues in the CDR3. CDR3 nucleotides: TGTGCCAGTAGGGGCAGGGGTACTCAGCCCCAGCATTTT. Protein sequence: CASRGRGTQPQHF.

The CDR3 loop reads CASSQYLASNTGELFF. The CDR3 DNA reads TGCGCCAGCAGCCAATATCTAGCGTCGAACACCGGGGAGCTGTTTTTT. The chain combines TRBV4-1 with TRBJ2-2; D possibly corresponds to TRBD2 (6 bases). V was clipped by 2 bases and J by 0 bases, with 10 bases between them. From germline, CDR1 is MGHRA and CDR2 YSYEKL. The CDR3 totals 16 residues.

This clonotype has only a few counts. This chain uses TRBV29-1 with TRBJ2-7; TRBD1 matches at 12 bases. The V segment lost 6 bases and the J segment 7 bases; nucleotides outside the gene matches: 7. The CDR3 is made up of 13 amino acids. In germline, CDR1 is SQVTM, CDR2 ANQGSEA. The CDR3 DNA sequence: TGCAGCGTCCGGGACAGGGGGCCTCGAGAGCAGTACTTC. It yields the protein CSVRDRGPREQYF.

In its sample, this clonotype was seen many times. The V and J genes are TRBV28 and TRBJ2-7; no clear D gene. Germline-derived CDR1 and CDR2 are MDHEN and SYDVKM. The CDR3 loop spans 13 amino acids. V shed 9 bases and J shed 0 bases, with 12 bases lying between them. The CDR3 region is CASSGPSSYEQYF. Written as DNA, the CDR3 is TGTGCCAGTTCCGGGCCGTCCTCCTACGAGCAGTACTTC.

This clonotype was detected a few times. The genes are TRBV20-1 and TRBJ2-7, with D possibly matching TRBD2 (6 bases). Per the germline V gene, CDR1 is DFQATT and CDR2 is SNEGSKA (reference sequence). With 5 bases removed from V and 3 bases from J, the gap between germline ends came to 14 bases. There are 13 residues in the CDR3. This CDR3 is CSAGTLWGYEQYF. The CDR3 DNA follows: TGCAGTGCTGGGACTCTCTGGGGCTACGAGCAGTACTTC.

Only a few counts were recorded for this clonotype. The chain joins TRBV12-3 or TRBV12-4 to TRBJ1-1; D is ambiguous. The CDR3 covers 11 residues. V dropped 7 bases and J dropped 5 bases, with 8 bases sitting between them. The CDR3 coding sequence is TGTGCCAGCACTGTGCGGACTGAAGCTTTCTTT. Its translation: CASTVRTEAFF.

This clonotype was found many times. The J gene is TRBJ1-1, the V gene TRBV5-1, with D unresolved. Germline V lookup: CDR1 SGHRS, CDR2 YFSETQ. V was trimmed by 0 bases and J by 4 bases, leaving 10 bases between them. The CDR3 runs to 14 residues. The CDR3 DNA sequence: TGCGCCAGCAGCTTGGCCGGGAGCAGCACTGAAGCTTTCTTT. It is translated as CASSLAGSSTEAFF.

This clonotype showed up many times. The chain uses TRBV7-8 and TRBJ2-1; the D is unclear. Germline V gene lookup returns CDR1 SGHVS and CDR2 FQNEAQ. The CDR3 extends over 15 amino acids. The V end lost 5 bases, the J end lost 0 bases, and 11 bases lay between the germline ends. The CDR3 sequence: CASSPLQISYNEQFF. The CDR3 region has the DNA TGTGCCAGCAGCCCACTACAAATCTCCTACAATGAGCAGTTCTTC.

This clonotype turned up a few times. An end of the junction differs from the germline gene, which may be a read error. The genes are TRBV4-1 and TRBJ2-2; the match to TRBD1 covers 9 bases. This CDR3 is built from 16 residues. The germline CDR1 and CDR2 sequences are MGHRA and YSYEKL. The CDR3 nucleotides read TGCGCCAGCGGCCATTGGACAGGGGCGAACACCGGGGAGCTGTTTTTT. Its protein is CASGHWTGANTGELFF.

This clonotype was detected only a few times. The rearrangement uses TRBV24-1 and TRBJ2-1; weak D call: TRBD2 (5 bases). Trimming took 5 bases from V and 8 from J, leaving 21 bases between them. Germline V CDR1 and CDR2: KGHDR, SFDVKD. CDR3 length: 16 residues. The CDR3 is CATSGHTGSEAYEQFF. The CDR3 DNA reads TGTGCCACCAGTGGACATACCGGGTCGGAGGCGTATGAGCAGTTCTTC.